This section outlines one T cell receptor (beta chain) sequence together with its context. The study drew participants aged about 18 to 89 years from approximately 25 US areas. This sample is part of a study of blood T cell repertoires in COVID-19. Looking at the study overall: Material from acute and convalescent COVID-19 was sourced from the United States, Italy and Spain.

In the authors' methods: Reference gene primers were amplified, and this amplification served to estimate nucleated cell counts. Method: immunoSEQ multiplex PCR; TCRdb's copy keeps in-frame clones and lacks some. D and trimming were read from the DNA, whereas the V and J calls and clone size are those reported in that table. The sample holds over 200,000 clones, roughly 80% seen once. Material for sequencing was PBMCs or T cells enriched from blood (not recorded which). The receptor's source is a man between 60 and 70 years old who had recovered from COVID-19.

The CDR3 loop reads CASSRAGTSGGPSTDTQYF. The CDR3 DNA sequence: TGTGCCAGCAGCCGCGCCGGGACTAGCGGGGGGCCGTCCACAGATACGCAGTATTTT. The chain combines TRBV7-9 with TRBJ2-3; 15 bases match TRBD2. Per germline, CDR1 SEHNR and CDR2 FQNEAQ (reference sequence). The CDR3 is 19 amino acids. Trimming removed 5 bases from V and 2 bases from J; junction bases left unmatched: 11.